A selection of T cell receptor beta chains follows, all from one sample in a study of cytomegalovirus exposure and HLA in healthy donors. Generated by immunoSEQ multiplex PCR, the TCRdb table keeps only in-frame clones and is missing some. Of 180,000 or so clones in the sample, almost 80% were seen once. The sequenced sample consisted of PBMCs. Receptor source: a man aged 50-60 years in good health and CMV-seropositive. CDR3s include the opening cysteine and the closing phenylalanine or tryptophan.

TRBJ2-7	TRBV18	CASSPSGSTYEQYF
TRBJ1-2	TRBV6-5	CASSYSYRGTFYGYTF
TRBJ2-3	TRBV19	CASSLTGTSGGQDTQYF
TRBJ2-3	TRBV6-5	CASSYGGTGADTQYF
TRBJ1-5	TRBV7-6	CASSVTGGSNQPQHF
TRBJ1-6	TRBV9	CASSVYWSSYNSPLHF
TRBJ1-2	TRBV6-5	CASSYSGSYGYTF
TRBJ1-1	TRBV6-1	CASRTRGQAFF
TRBJ1-5	TRBV2	CASTNRAGNQPQHF
TRBJ1-5	TRBV2	CASSPPGQGDNQPQHF
TRBJ2-3	TRBV10-2	CASSEGGWGGTDTQYF
TRBJ1-5	TRBV7-6	CASSLGSRGGQPQHF
TRBJ1-2	TRBV5-6	CASSSWPLLGGRASYGYTF
TRBJ2-5	TRBV10-3	CAISESLAGGPRETQYF
TRBJ2-5	TRBV9	CASSDRDRGETQYF
TRBJ1-3	TRBV9	CASSVPRDRASGNTIYF
TRBJ1-2	TRBV4-2	CASSQRLPGQGADGYTF
TRBJ2-5	TRBV7-9	CASSLVGSTQETQYF
TRBJ2-3	TRBV19	CASSMTRDRYTDTQYF
TRBJ2-2	TRBV5-4	CASSTTLAGGQNGELFF
TRBJ1-1	TRBV13	CASSLRLRGIVWGVGQFTNTEAFF
TRBJ2-7	TRBV12-5	CASGLVGRGSSYEQYF
TRBJ2-6	TRBV27	CASSPSAGSSGANVLTF
TRBJ2-5	TRBV2	CASKSGGQETQYF
TRBJ1-5	TRBV9	CASSEGGAGGNQPQHF
TRBJ1-6	TRBV27	CASSFWHLNSPLHF